This T cell receptor (beta chain) was retrieved from a study of T cells in localized non-small cell lung cancer. After removal of 6 bases from V and 9 bases from J, the junction contained 4 bases not matched to a gene. The CDR3 is 14 amino acids. Per the germline V gene, CDR1 is SNHLY and CDR2 is FYNNEI. Repertoires were generated with immunoSEQ multiplex PCR, while TCRdb's copy carries only in-frame clones and drops some. The sample consists of 4,000 or so clones, 30% to 40% of them appearing once. Regarding the study as a whole: In adjacent lung, a median around 57 of the top 100 tumor clones were found. Longer overall survival accompanied higher blood T cell density.

Notes on this clone: Antigen specificity is unknown.

The receptor's source is a man aged 35 to 69 with stage II squamous cell lung carcinoma. Here the sequenced sample was lung tumor tissue, taken before any cancer treatment. The chain joins TRBV2 to TRBJ1-6; 11 bases align to TRBD1. The CDR3 bases are TGTGCCAGCAGACAAGGACAGGGGGCTTCACCCCTCCACTTT. Translating it yields CASRQGQGASPLHF.